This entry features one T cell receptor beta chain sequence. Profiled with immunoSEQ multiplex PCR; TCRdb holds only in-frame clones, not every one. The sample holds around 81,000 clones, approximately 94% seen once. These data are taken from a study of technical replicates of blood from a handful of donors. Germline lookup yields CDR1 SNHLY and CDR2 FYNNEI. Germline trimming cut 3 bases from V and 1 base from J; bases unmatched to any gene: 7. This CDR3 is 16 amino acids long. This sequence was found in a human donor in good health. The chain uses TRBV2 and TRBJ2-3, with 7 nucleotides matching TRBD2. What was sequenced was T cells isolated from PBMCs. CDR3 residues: CASSELGGPGTDTQYF. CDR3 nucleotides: TGTGCCAGCAGTGAGTTGGGAGGGCCCGGCACAGATACGCAGTATTTT.